The rows below give T cell receptor beta chains drawn from one sample of a study of Graves' ophthalmopathy and Graves' hyperthyroidism. TCRdb recomputed calls from the multiplex PCR reads with MiXCR, one row per CDR3 protein. The sample includes 200,000 to 250,000 distinct CDR3 sequences, around 50% of them seen just once. Specimen: peripheral blood. Receptors were obtained from an adult man with Graves' ophthalmopathy. CDR3s leave out the opening cysteine and the closing phenylalanine or tryptophan.

V: TRBV9; CDR3: ASSTRWANYEQY
V: TRBV7-2; CDR3: ASSLASSGNYGYT
V: TRBV7-2; CDR3: ASSLARRGGTDTQY
V: TRBV4-3; CDR3: ASSLGQGQEKLF
V: TRBV10-3; CDR3: AISGGQGPYEQY
V: TRBV7-9; CDR3: ASSLGSGRSGETQY
V: TRBV5-1; CDR3: ASSRNGQGEEAF
V: TRBV28; CDR3: ASSFLGQAF
V: TRBV10-3; CDR3: ATQDHSGANVLT
V: TRBV29-1; CDR3: SASVQDSTGGANVLT
V: TRBV4-1; CDR3: ASSHMDRGLGYT
V: TRBV20-1; CDR3: SAGGGPQH
V: TRBV2; CDR3: ATWGGSSYNSPLH
V: TRBV5-1; CDR3: ASSLGLAGAWSYEQY
V: TRBV7-9; CDR3: ASSLDGTGYTGELF
V: TRBV5-1; CDR3: ASSIGQKNTEAF
V: TRBV10-3; CDR3: AISDSRFGQGVAYNSPLH
V: TRBV19; CDR3: ASSGQGSDTQY
V: TRBV15; CDR3: ATSSTTGYAYGANVLT
V: TRBV7-9; CDR3: ASSLGGVNEKLF
V: TRBV20-1; CDR3: SARPGQGSGKLF
V: TRBV7-2; CDR3: ASSRSTGATEAF
V: TRBV2; CDR3: ASSHQGATNEKLF
V: TRBV6-2/TRBV6-3; CDR3: ASSWGYETQY
V: TRBV7-3; CDR3: ASSGRDSEAF
V: TRBV19; CDR3: ASSMIGEEGSYGYT
V: TRBV19; CDR3: ASSIDSPAGMNTEAF
V: TRBV29-1; CDR3: SVEPGTGDYEQY
V: TRBV15; CDR3: ATSRDGANAEAF
V: TRBV5-6; CDR3: ASSRAHGGARGGQPQH
V: TRBV20-1; CDR3: SARPGTGNEKLF